The present entry profiles one T cell receptor (beta chain) with its context. The target antigen is unknown. Trimming took 0 bases from V and 3 from J, leaving 9 bases between them. This CDR3 is 15 amino acids long. Per the germline V gene, CDR1 is SGHRS and CDR2 is YFSETQ. Clones were sequenced by immunoSEQ multiplex PCR, and TCRdb holds only the in-frame ones, with some missing. The sample carries roughly 2 million clones, under 97% recorded once. The data are from a study of shared clonotypes between healthy human individuals. Study outcomes and limitations: Among non-shared clonotypes, generation probabilities were lower than among those shared by all four donors.

This receptor was identified in a man younger than 35 in good health. Material: naive CD4+ T cells sorted from blood. Subset specified: CD45RA+ positively selected. This chain links TRBV5-1 with TRBJ2-2; D remains unclear. The CDR3, as DNA: TGCGCCAGCAGCTTGGTTTCAGGTGACACCGGGGAGCTGTTTTTT. Translating it yields CASSLVSGDTGELFF.